This T cell receptor (beta chain) emerged from a study of blood T cell repertoires in COVID-19. The overall study: The United States, Italy and Spain supplied acute and convalescent COVID-19 samples. Sample material is recorded as cDNA or gDNA derived from T cells, B-cell-depleted T cells, or PBMCs.

The CDR3 covers 14 residues. The trim removed 6 bases at V and 2 bases at J, leaving 4 bases unmatched. Germline assignment: CDR1 SNHLY and CDR2 FYNNEI. Original processing methods: Cell counts per sample came from amplifying reference gene primers. Here immunoSEQ multiplex PCR was the method, and the copy in TCRdb shows in-frame clones only, minus some. D and trimming come from the DNA, and the V and J calls and clone size come from that table. The repertoire includes more than 80,000 clones, about four fifths of them detected once, and approximately 6.7% sits in the top ten. The genes are TRBV2 and TRBJ2-5, with TRBD1 matching over 9 bases. The sequenced material came from peripheral blood. The origin of this receptor is a man aged 50-60 years with active or convalescent COVID-19. The CDR3 coding sequence is TGTGCCAGCAGGGGACAGGGTAGACAAGAGACCCAGTACTTC. Its protein is CASRGQGRQETQYF.